Listed below are T cell receptor beta chains from one sample, sequenced in a study of blood T cell repertoires in COVID-19. The assay was immunoSEQ multiplex PCR, and TCRdb's table has in-frame clones only and misses some. The sample consists of some 80,000 clones, approximately 81% of them appearing once. Sample: peripheral blood. The receptors were sampled from a man aged 55 to 70 with COVID-19, enrolled during active disease. The CDR3 runs from the conserved cysteine through the conserved F or W. The D gene is left open where the match is weak. Clone size is not always given. Where it is, it says once, few, many or a class for expanded clones.

>TRBJ2-1|.|TRBV19|.
TGTGCCAGTAGTATCCCCTCCGGTAGCTCCTACAATGAGCAGTTCTTC
CASSIPSGSSYNEQFF
>TRBJ2-1|TRBD2|TRBV2|.
TGTGCCAGCAGTGATTCACTAGCGGGGGGGCAGGATGAGCAGTTCTTC
CASSDSLAGGQDEQFF
>TRBJ1-1|.|TRBV30|.
TGTGCCTTACAGGGCTGGACTGAAGCTTTCTTT
CALQGWTEAFF
>TRBJ2-3|.|TRBV3-1/TRBV3-2|few
TGTGCCAGCAGCCCCACCCTCGGGGCAGATACGCAGTATTTT
CASSPTLGADTQYF
>TRBJ2-1|.|TRBV24-1|.
TGTGCCACCAGTGACCCGGGACATTCTAAGTTCTTC
CATSDPGHSKFF
>TRBJ1-1|TRBD1|TRBV7-9|.
TGTGCCAGCAGCCATAGGGACAGGGGTACTGAAGCTTTCTTT
CASSHRDRGTEAFF
>TRBJ2-1|.|TRBV2|.
TGTGCCAGCGAGACTAGGACTTACAATGAGCAGTTCTTC
CASETRTYNEQFF
>TRBJ1-1|.|TRBV20-1|.
TGCAGTGCTAGTCCGACTTTGAACACTGAAGCTTTCTTT
CSASPTLNTEAFF
>TRBJ1-2|.|TRBV28|.
TGTGCCAGCAGTCTACAGGGACCCTATGGCTACACCTTC
CASSLQGPYGYTF
>TRBJ1-3|.|TRBV2|.
TGTGCCAGCAGCTCTGGACAGTTAAGCTCTGGAAACACCATATATTTT
CASSSGQLSSGNTIYF
>TRBJ1-1|.|TRBV5-4|few
TGTGCCAGCAGCCCAGAACTTTGGGCTGGCGCTTTCTTT
CASSPELWAGAFF
>TRBJ2-5|.|TRBV7-7|.
TGTGCCAGCAGCCAAGGACTGAGTGGAGTCCAAGAGACCCAGTACTTC
CASSQGLSGVQETQYF
>TRBJ1-1|TRBD1|TRBV5-1|once
TGCGCCAGCAGCTTGGGACGGGACAGGGTGAACACTGAAGCTTTCTTT
CASSLGRDRVNTEAFF
>TRBJ1-1|.|TRBV3-1/TRBV3-2|.
TGTGCCAGCAGCCAATCCAGGAAGGCTGAAGCTTTCTTT
CASSQSRKAEAFF
>TRBJ1-1|.|TRBV2|.
TGTGCCAGCAGTGAAGCGCTGGGGGGCACTGAAGCTTTCTTT
CASSEALGGTEAFF
>TRBJ2-1|TRBD1|TRBV11-2|.
TGTGCCAGCAGCGTACTGACAGGGGCCAGCAATGAGCAGTTCTTC
CASSVLTGASNEQFF
>TRBJ1-1|.|TRBV20-1|.
TGCAGTGCTAGTCAGGGGAACACTGAAGCTTTCTTT
CSASQGNTEAFF
>TRBJ2-1|.|TRBV6-1|.
TGTGCCAGCAGTGAAGCCCGAGGGGGTGAGCAGTTCTTC
CASSEARGGEQFF
>TRBJ1-5|.|TRBV2|.
TGTGCCAGCAAAGGGGATATAAGGGGGGGCCCCCAGCTGAGCAATCAGCCCCAGCATTTT
CASKGDIRGGPQLSNQPQHF
>TRBJ1-5|.|TRBV14|many
TGTGCCAGCAGCCAAGGAGGAAATCAGCCCCAGCATTTT
CASSQGGNQPQHF
>TRBJ2-3|.|TRBV11-1|once
TGTGCCAGCAGCGCCAGCGGCTCCGAGGGAGATACGCAGTATTTT
CASSASGSEGDTQYF
>TRBJ1-4|TRBD1|TRBV28|.
TGTGCCAGCATTACGGGACAGGGCCGTGAAAAACTGTTTTTT
CASITGQGREKLFF
>TRBJ2-3|TRBD2|TRBV10-1|.
TGCGCCAGCAGTGACGGGCGGGGGGCTCTCACAGATACGCAGTATTTT
CASSDGRGALTDTQYF
>TRBJ1-5|.|TRBV6-1|.
TGTGCCAGCAGTGACAGTTATTATCAGCCCCAGCATTTT
CASSDSYYQPQHF
>TRBJ2-5|.|TRBV3-1/TRBV3-2|.
TGTGCCAGCAGCGCGACTAGTATCTCGGAGACCCAGTACTTC
CASSATSISETQYF
>TRBJ2-5|TRBD1|TRBV5-1|.
TGCGCCAGCAGCGACACCCGGGACAGTCAAGAGACCCAGTACTTC
CASSDTRDSQETQYF
>TRBJ2-2|TRBD2|TRBV5-1|.
TGCGCCAGCAGCTTGGCCCTGACTAGCGGGAACACCGGGGAGCTGTTTTTT
CASSLALTSGNTGELFF
>TRBJ2-7|TRBD2|TRBV15|.
TGTGCCACCAGCAGAGATAACCGGGGAGGGGCGAGGGGAGAGCAGTACTTC
CATSRDNRGGARGEQYF
>TRBJ1-3|.|TRBV7-2|.
TGTGCCAGCAGCTTAGGAGGTGGAAACACCATATATTTT
CASSLGGGNTIYF
>TRBJ1-2|TRBD1|TRBV7-9|.
TGTGCCAGCAGCCTTAGCGTGGGACAGACAACCTCAGGAGGCTACACCTTC
CASSLSVGQTTSGGYTF
>TRBJ1-4|.|TRBV6-5|.
TGTGCCAGCAGTACCAGACTAGGCGAAAAACTGTTTTTT
CASSTRLGEKLFF
>TRBJ1-6|.|TRBV29-1|.
TGCAGCGTTGAACCACAGGGTTCTAGTTCACCCCTCCACTTT
CSVEPQGSSSPLHF
>TRBJ2-1|.|TRBV4-1|.
TGCGCCAGCAGCCTTCCCGAGGGCGGGGTAAAACAGTTCTTC
CASSLPEGGVKQFF
>TRBJ2-7|.|TRBV5-6|few
TGTGCCAGCAGCTTGGGGTGGGCCGCCTACGAGCAGTACTTC
CASSLGWAAYEQYF
>TRBJ2-5|.|TRBV10-1|.
TGCGCCAGCAGTCCACTTAACCAAGAGACCCAGTACTTC
CASSPLNQETQYF
>TRBJ2-7|.|TRBV7-9|.
TGTGCCAGCAGCAACCACAGGGACGAGCAGTACTTC
CASSNHRDEQYF
>TRBJ2-5|.|TRBV10-3|few
TGTGCCATCAGTGAGTCACGGGGGCAAGAGACCCAGTACTTC
CAISESRGQETQYF
>TRBJ2-7|.|TRBV28|.
TGTGCCAGCAGAACGATGGCAGGGCAGTACTTC
CASRTMAGQYF
>TRBJ2-1|TRBD2|TRBV10-1|.
TGCGCCAGCAGTGGCGGGGGATACAATGAGCAGTTCTTC
CASSGGGYNEQFF
>TRBJ1-5|TRBD1|TRBV6-5|.
TGTGCCAGCAGACAGGGGCAGAGCAATCAGCCCCAGCATTTT
CASRQGQSNQPQHF
>TRBJ1-2|.|TRBV6-6|.
TGTGCCAGCAGTCCGGTTCTCGGGACAACCGTTTTCTATGGCTACACCTTC
CASSPVLGTTVFYGYTF
>TRBJ2-5|TRBD2|TRBV3-1/TRBV3-2|.
TGTGCCAGCAGCCATACCTCTACTAGCGATGGGGAGACCCAGTACTTC
CASSHTSTSDGETQYF
>TRBJ1-2|.|TRBV5-6|few
TGTGCCAGCAGCTTGGCAGGGACTTCTAACTATGGCTACACCTTC
CASSLAGTSNYGYTF